This passage covers 9 T cell receptor beta chains from one sample sequenced in a study of CXCR3-negative and CXCR3-positive naive CD8 T cells (dated by TCRdb to between 2018 and 2020). Overall study results and their limits: Compared with CXCR3-negative naive cells, CXCR3-positive naive cells had TRB CDR3s with higher hydrophobicity (lower Kidera factor 4), lower energy, and higher strength and volume indices.

Their specific antigens are unknown. Data came from a NextSeq 550. The Human TCR Profiling Kit (MiLaboratory) was used to make UMI-labeled 5' RACE TRB cDNA libraries. Reprocessed by TCRdb, the reads give a single entry per CDR3 protein sequence, without DNA. This sample's table carries roughly 110,000 distinct CDR3 sequences. Roughly 0.4% of the sample is held by the ten biggest clonotypes. The sample taken for sequencing was naive CXCR3+ CD8+ T cells from blood. The cell subset or site label of this sample denotes: CD45RO-CCR7+CD27+CD95- naive CD8+ T cells expressing CXCR3 (TNR3+). These receptors originate from a human donor in good health. Some clones in this sample may be carry-over from other donors' samples.

The chain uses TRBV19 and TRBJ2-3; TCRdb selects TRBD1, and the lack of DNA leaves this call unchecked. The CDR3 extends over 14 amino acids. From germline, CDR1 is LNHDA and CDR2 SQIVND (reference sequence). The CDR3 here is CAGAPGAGPDTQYF.

The chain joins TRBV7-3 to TRBJ2-2; the D gene TCRdb calls, TRBD2, cannot be checked with no DNA. The germline CDR1 and CDR2 sequences are SGHTA and FQGTGA. The length of the CDR3 is 14 residues. The CDR3 spells CASSLTGGTGELFF.

This chain connects TRBV11-3 to TRBJ2-1. The CDR3 length is 13 residues. The germline V gene encodes CDR1 SGHNT and CDR2 YENEEA. CDR3 residues: CASSLDEINEQFF.

CDR3 in amino acids: CSVEDVYSNMNTEAFF. The V and J genes are TRBV29-1 and TRBJ1-1. CDR3 size: 16 residues. Germline CDR1 and CDR2: SQVTM and ANQGSEA.

The chain has TRBV7-2 and TRBJ2-7. The CDR3 is 13 amino acids. CDR1 SGHTA and CDR2 FQGNSA come from the germline V gene. The CDR3 spells CASSLGFHPEQYF. Combining the CDR3 with reference TRBV7-2 and TRBJ2-7 gives the whole variable domain GAGVSQSPSNKVTEKGKDVELRCDPISGHTALYWYRQSLGQGLEFLIYFQGNSAPDKSGLPSDRFSAERTGGSVSTLTIQRTQQEDSAVYLCASSLGFHPEQYFGPGTRLTVT.

The chain employs TRBV18 and TRBJ2-1; as DNA is missing, the TRBD1 call by TCRdb cannot be tested. CDR1 and CDR2 from the germline V gene are KGHSH and LQKENI. The CDR3 has 16 residues. The CDR3 loop reads CASSPPAGPSYNEQFF. Filled out from reference TRBV18 and TRBJ2-1, the complete variable domain reads NAGVMQNPRHLVRRRGQEARLRCSPMKGHSHVYWYRQLPEEGLKFMVYLQKENIIDESGMPKERFSAEFPKEGPSILRIQQVVRGDSAAYFCASSPPAGPSYNEQFFGPGTRLTVL.

The chain combines TRBV14 with TRBJ2-4; TCRdb's D gene call, TRBD1, goes unchecked for lack of DNA. CDR3 length: 17 amino acids. From germline, CDR1 is SGHDN and CDR2 FVKESK. The CDR3 loop reads CASSQDLTAAGENIQYF.

This chain joins TRBV10-3 and TRBJ1-1; TCRdb outputs TRBD1, but without DNA this stays unchecked. Germline V gene sequence: CDR1 ENHRY, CDR2 SYGVKD. The CDR3 spans 14 residues. Here the CDR3 reads CAISEAGGNTEASF.

The genes are TRBV12-3 or TRBV12-4 and TRBJ2-7; the TCRdb D gene call, TRBD1, has no DNA to confirm it. This CDR3 has 13 amino acids. This CDR3 is CASSLGRAYEQYF.